The source of this TCR beta chain is a study of CD8 T cells in ankylosing spondylitis. Broader study findings: Characteristic of ankylosing spondylitis blood, it appeared, was a TCR beta motif comprising about eight highly homologous variants. Relatively rare in peripheral blood, disease-linked clones were also CD8+.

J gave up 7 bases and V 6 bases, and 6 bases lay outside the gene matches. The CDR3 has 13 residues. In germline, CDR1 is DFQATT, CDR2 SNEGSKA (reference sequence). Worth noting for this clonotype: Its specificity is unknown.

By quantitative 5'-RACE with molecular barcodes, the TCR beta libraries were made. TCRdb reprocessed the 5' RACE reads with MiXCR, giving one entry per CDR3 protein. The sample holds around 890,000 distinct CDR3 sequences; 12% are singletons and the top ten take 0.51%. V usage is TRBV20-1 and J usage is TRBJ1-4, with 9 bases aligning to TRBD1. The source is a male donor with ankylosing spondylitis. The specimen was blood, either unsorted or a sorted T cell fraction (not recorded which). This CDR3 reads CSAWTGVGEKLFF. As DNA, the CDR3 is TGCAGTGCCTGGACAGGGGTTGGTGAAAAACTGTTTTTT.